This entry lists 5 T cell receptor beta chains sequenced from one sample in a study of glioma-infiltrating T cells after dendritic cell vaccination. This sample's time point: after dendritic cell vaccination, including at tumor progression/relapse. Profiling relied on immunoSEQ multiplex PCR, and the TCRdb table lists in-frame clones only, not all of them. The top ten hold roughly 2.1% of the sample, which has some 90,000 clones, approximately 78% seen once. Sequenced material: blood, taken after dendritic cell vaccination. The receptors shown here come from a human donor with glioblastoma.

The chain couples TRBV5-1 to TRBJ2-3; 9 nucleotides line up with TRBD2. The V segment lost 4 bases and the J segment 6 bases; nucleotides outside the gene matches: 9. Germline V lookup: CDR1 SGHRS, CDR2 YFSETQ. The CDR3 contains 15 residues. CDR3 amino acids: CASSDSGRLGDTQYF. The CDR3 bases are TGCGCCAGCAGCGATAGCGGGAGACTAGGGGATACGCAGTATTTT.

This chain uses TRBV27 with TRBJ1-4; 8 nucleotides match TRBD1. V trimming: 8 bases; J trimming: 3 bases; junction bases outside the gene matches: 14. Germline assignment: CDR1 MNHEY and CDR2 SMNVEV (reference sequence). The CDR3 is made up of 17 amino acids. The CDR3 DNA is TGTGCCAGCTCTCAGGGCGGTGGGACAGGACCTAATGAAAAACTGTTTTTT. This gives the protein CASSQGGGTGPNEKLFF.

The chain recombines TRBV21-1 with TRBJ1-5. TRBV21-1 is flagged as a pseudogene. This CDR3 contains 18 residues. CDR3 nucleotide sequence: TGTGCCAGCAGCAAAGTTAAGATAGTGGTCTGGTTCAATCAGCCCCAGCATTTT. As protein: CASSKVKIVVWFNQPQHF.

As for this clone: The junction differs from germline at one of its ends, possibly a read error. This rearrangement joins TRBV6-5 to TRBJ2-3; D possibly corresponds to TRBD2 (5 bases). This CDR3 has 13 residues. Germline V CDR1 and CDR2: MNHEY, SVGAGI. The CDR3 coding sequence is TGTGCCTGCAGGACCTCGGGGTTGGGTACGCAGTATTTT. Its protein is CACRTSGLGTQYF.

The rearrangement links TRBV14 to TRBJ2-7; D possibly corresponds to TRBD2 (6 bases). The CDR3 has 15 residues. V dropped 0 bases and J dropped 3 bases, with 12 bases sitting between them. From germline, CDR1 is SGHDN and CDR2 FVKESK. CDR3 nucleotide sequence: TGTGCCAGCAGCCAAGATAGGGAGGCTCTCTACGAGCAGTACGTC. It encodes CASSQDREALYEQYV.